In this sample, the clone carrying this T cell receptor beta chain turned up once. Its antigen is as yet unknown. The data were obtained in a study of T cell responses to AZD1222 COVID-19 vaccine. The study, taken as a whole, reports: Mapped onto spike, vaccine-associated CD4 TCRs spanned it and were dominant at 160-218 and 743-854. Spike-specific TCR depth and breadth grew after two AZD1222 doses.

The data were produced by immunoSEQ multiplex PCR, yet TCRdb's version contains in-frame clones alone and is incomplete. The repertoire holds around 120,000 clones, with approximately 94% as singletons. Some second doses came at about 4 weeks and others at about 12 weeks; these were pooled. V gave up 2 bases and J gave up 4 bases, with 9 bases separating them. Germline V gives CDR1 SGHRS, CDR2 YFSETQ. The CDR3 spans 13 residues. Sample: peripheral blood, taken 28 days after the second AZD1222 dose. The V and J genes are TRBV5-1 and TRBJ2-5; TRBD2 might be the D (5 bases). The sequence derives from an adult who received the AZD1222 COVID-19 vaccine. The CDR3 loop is CASSFAEVETQYF. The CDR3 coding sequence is TGCGCCAGCAGCTTCGCGGAGGTAGAGACCCAGTACTTC.